A single sample is the source of the 18 T cell receptor beta chains below, sequenced in a study of T cells expressing NK-cell markers. TCRdb reprocessed the 5' RACE reads, keeping one entry per CDR3 protein, no DNA. This repertoire includes approximately 150,000 distinct CDR3 sequences. The sample was blood T cells: a sorted CD56 or NKG2C T cell subset, CD4+ or CD8+ T cells, or bulk PBMC T cells (not recorded which). These receptors were obtained from a man younger than 30 in good health.

The V call is TRBV7-9, the J call TRBJ2-2; TCRdb designates TRBD2, a call that cannot be tested without DNA. CDR1 SEHNR and CDR2 FQNEAQ come from the germline V gene (reference sequence). CDR3 size: 16 residues. CDR3 amino acids: CASSSIAGLADGELFF.

J is TRBJ2-1 and V is TRBV12-3 or TRBV12-4; TCRdb picks TRBD1, but there is no DNA to check that call. There are 13 residues in the CDR3. CDR3 amino acids: CASSRPDSLGQFF.

This sequence joins TRBV9 and TRBJ2-2; TCRdb selects TRBD2, and the lack of DNA leaves this call unchecked. The V gene's germline CDR1 is SGDLS and CDR2 YYNGEE. The CDR3 runs to 16 residues. The CDR3 protein is CASSVAEGIDTGELFF.

The chain links TRBV5-4 to TRBJ2-1; TCRdb lists TRBD1, though no DNA is available to test this call. This CDR3 has 16 residues. The germline CDR1 and CDR2 sequences are SGHNT and YYREEE (reference sequence). The CDR3 sequence is CASSPGVGTGENEQFF.

This chain joins TRBV4-1 and TRBJ2-2; TCRdb indicates TRBD1, and absent DNA this call remains unverified. The CDR3 has 15 amino acids. The germline V gene has CDR1 MGHRA and CDR2 YSYEKL. CDR3: CASSATGTGDRELFF.

The chain has TRBV25-1 and TRBJ1-5. Germline loops: CDR1 MGHDK, CDR2 SYGVNS. This CDR3 has 16 residues. This CDR3 reads CASSDSQTAIDQPQHF.

V is TRBV20-1 and J is TRBJ2-4. The CDR3 runs to 14 residues. CDR1 is DFQATT and CDR2 is SNEGSKA in the germline V gene (reference sequence). Here the CDR3 reads CSASSSKAKNIQYF.

J is TRBJ1-3 and V is TRBV30. The CDR3 contains 14 residues. CDR1 is GTSNPN and CDR2 is SVGIG in the germline V gene (reference sequence). CDR3 region: CAWSPGSSGNTIYF. Complete variable domain (other parts from reference TRBV30 and TRBJ1-3): SQTIHQWPATLVQPVGSPLSLECTVEGTSNPNLYWYRQAAGRGLQLLFYSVGIGQISSEVPQNLSASRPQDRQFILSSKKLLLSDSGFYLCAWSPGSSGNTIYFGEGSWLTVV.

V usage is TRBV20-1 and J usage is TRBJ2-7; TCRdb returns TRBD1, unconfirmable since there is no DNA. This CDR3 has 14 residues. Germline V gene data show CDR1 as DFQATT and CDR2 as SNEGSKA (reference sequence). The CDR3 spells CSARGTGSYYEQYF.

The chain employs TRBV7-8 and TRBJ2-7. The length of the CDR3 is 12 residues. Germline V gives CDR1 SGHVS, CDR2 FQNEAQ. The CDR3 here is CASSLSRGEQYF. The complete variable domain, with remaining parts taken from reference TRBV7-8 and TRBJ2-7, reads GAGVSQSPRYKVAKRGQDVALRCDPISGHVSLFWYQQALGQGPEFLTYFQNEAQLDKSGLPSDRFFAERPEGSVSTLKIQRTQQEDSAVYLCASSLSRGEQYFGPGTRLTVT.

V gene TRBV20-1 combines with J gene TRBJ2-5; without DNA, the TCRdb call of TRBD1 cannot be checked. This CDR3 has 14 residues. CDR1 is DFQATT, CDR2 SNEGSKA, per germline (reference sequence). CDR3 amino acids: CSARDEMWGETQYF.

The chain carries TRBV10-2 and TRBJ2-5; TCRdb's assignment of TRBD2 cannot be checked, as there is no DNA. The CDR3 has 16 amino acids. Germline V gene sequence: CDR1 WSHSY, CDR2 SAAADI. CDR3 region: CAVGGTSGRLVETQYF.

The chain joins TRBV20-1 to TRBJ2-3; TCRdb's D gene call, TRBD1, goes unchecked for lack of DNA. Per germline, CDR1 DFQATT and CDR2 SNEGSKA (reference sequence). This CDR3 is built from 15 residues. The chain's CDR3 is CSARASELPRDTQYF.

The chain uses TRBV12-3 or TRBV12-4 and TRBJ1-3; there is no DNA to check the TCRdb D call of TRBD1. The CDR3 is 17 residues long. This CDR3 reads CASSLNLDRISGNTIYF.

J is TRBJ2-5 and V is TRBV7-9; the TRBD2 assignment by TCRdb is unverifiable without DNA. The CDR3 spans 16 residues. The germline V gene encodes CDR1 SEHNR and CDR2 FQNEAQ (reference sequence). The CDR3 loop is CASSSAGLAGWETQYF.

The rearrangement links TRBV7-9 to TRBJ1-1. This CDR3 region has 14 residues. CDR1 is SEHNR and CDR2 is FQNEAQ in the germline V gene (reference sequence). CDR3 sequence reads: CASSPSRDYTEAFF.

The rearrangement uses TRBV7-9 and TRBJ2-1; TCRdb returns TRBD2, unconfirmable since there is no DNA. The V gene's germline CDR1 is SEHNR and CDR2 FQNEAQ (reference sequence). The CDR3 is 15 residues long. The CDR3 reads CASSLSALAGREQFF.

This chain links TRBV28 with TRBJ1-5; the D call from TCRdb, TRBD1, cannot be confirmed without DNA. Germline V lookup: CDR1 MDHEN, CDR2 SYDVKM. The length of the CDR3 is 14 residues. This chain's CDR3 is CASSWIGGNQPQHF.